The 5 T cell receptor beta chains listed next were all sequenced from one sample in a study of cytomegalovirus exposure and HLA in healthy donors. TCRdb's copy holds only in-frame clones and misses some; the assay was immunoSEQ multiplex PCR. The table has 210,000 or so clones, around 88% seen once; the top ten hold just under 3%. Sequencing was carried out using PBMCs. Receptors were obtained from a woman between 18 and 29 years old in good health and CMV-seronegative.

The V gene is TRBV4-1, the J gene TRBJ2-1; 8 nucleotides align to TRBD2. After removal of 6 bases from V and 5 bases from J, the junction contained 12 bases not matched to a gene. Germline V gives CDR1 MGHRA, CDR2 YSYEKL. The CDR3 length is 16 residues. The CDR3 here is CASRTIPTSEHNEQFF. As DNA, the CDR3 is TGCGCCAGCAGAACAATCCCGACTAGCGAGCACAATGAGCAGTTCTTC.

This chain uses TRBV27 with TRBJ2-3, with a tentative D call TRBD2 (6 bases). V dropped 3 bases and J dropped 0 bases, with 19 bases sitting between them. This CDR3 contains 18 residues. Looked up from germline, CDR1 is MNHEY and CDR2 is SMNVEV (reference sequence). CDR3 amino acids: CASSFLEGGASSTDTQYF. The CDR3 region has the DNA TGTGCCAGCAGTTTCCTTGAGGGAGGAGCTTCTAGCACAGATACGCAGTATTTT.

The chain recombines TRBV28 with TRBJ1-4; possibly TRBD1 for D (6 bases). CDR3 length equals 17 residues. Germline V gene lookup returns CDR1 MDHEN and CDR2 SYDVKM. V dropped 2 bases and J dropped 5 bases, with 18 bases sitting between them. The CDR3 nucleotides read TGTGCCAGCAGTTTAAGGGGGTCGGCAAACCGGAATGAAAAACTGTTTTTT. Translating gives CASSLRGSANRNEKLFF.

The V and J genes are TRBV13 and TRBJ2-3, with a weak D call TRBD1 (6 bases). The CDR3 extends over 17 amino acids. V lost 4 bases and J lost 4, with 21 bases in between. Germline V lookup: CDR1 PRHDT, CDR2 FYEKMQ (reference sequence). CDR3 sequence reads: CASSSPTGFRAADTQYF. The CDR3 DNA reads as TGTGCCAGCAGCTCCCCGACAGGCTTCAGGGCTGCAGATACGCAGTATTTT.

This clone was counted a single time. The chain recombines TRBV27 with TRBJ2-1; 9 bases align to TRBD1. The J segment lost 4 bases and the V segment lost 3 bases, leaving 4 bases of the junction unmatched. The CDR3 is 15 residues long. In germline, CDR1 is MNHEY, CDR2 SMNVEV (reference sequence). The CDR3: CASSLRQGDYNEQFF. The CDR3 DNA reads TGTGCCAGCAGTTTGCGACAGGGGGATTACAATGAGCAGTTCTTC.